Listed below are T cell receptor beta chains from one sample, sequenced in a study of graft-versus-host responses after intestinal transplantation. Here immunoSEQ multiplex PCR was the method, and the copy in TCRdb shows in-frame clones only, minus some. The sample carries over 100,000 clones, more than 80% recorded once. The antigens these receptors bind are not known. Sequencing was performed on unstimulated CD4+ T cells sorted from spleen or lymph node cells, taken before transplant. The receptors shown here come from a human donor who was the organ donor for an intestinal transplant. Each CDR3 is given with its conserved first and last residue. The order of the fields is V gene, CDR3 length, J gene, D gene, clone size, CDR3 DNA, CDR3 protein. D genes are given only for firm matches. Clone size appears in some rows only: once, few, many, or a class for an expanded clone.

>TRBV11-2|18|TRBJ2-3|TRBD2|.
TGTGCCAGCAGCTGGTACCCTAGCGGAACCTCTATATCAGATACGCAGTATTTT
CASSWYPSGTSISDTQYF
>TRBV7-2|17|TRBJ2-3|TRBD2|.
TGTGCCAGCAGCCGACCCCTTGGCGGGGGTAGCACAGATACGCAGTATTTT
CASSRPLGGGSTDTQYF
>TRBV6-5|15|TRBJ2-7|.|.
TGTGCCAGCAGTCGTCCGGGACTCGGAGCCTACGAGCAGTACTTC
CASSRPGLGAYEQYF
>TRBV27|15|TRBJ1-2|TRBD1|.
TGTGCCAGCAGTTTAAAACCGGGACAGAACTATGGCTACACCTTC
CASSLKPGQNYGYTF
>TRBV6-6|16|TRBJ2-3|TRBD1|.
TGTGCCAGCAGTCACCACCGACAGGGGGGGTCAGATACGCAGTATTTT
CASSHHRQGGSDTQYF
>TRBV7-2|15|TRBJ1-5|.|.
TGTGCCAGCAGCTTAGAGTCAGATAGCAATCAGCCCCAGCATTTT
CASSLESDSNQPQHF
>TRBV6-1|9|TRBJ2-3|.|.
TGTGCCAGCACAGATACGCAGTATTTT
CASTDTQYF
>TRBV9|16|TRBJ1-3|.|.
TGTGCCAGCAGCGTAGGCGGTCGCTCCGGAGGAAACACCATATATTTT
CASSVGGRSGGNTIYF
>TRBV6-6|15|TRBJ1-5|TRBD1|few
TGTGCCAGCAGTACTACGGACAGGGGGGATCAGCCCCAGCATTTT
CASSTTDRGDQPQHF
>TRBV18|12|TRBJ1-2|.|.
TGTGCCAGCTCGCCCAACAGGGACGGCTACACCTTC
CASSPNRDGYTF
>TRBV4-3|11|TRBJ2-1|.|.
TGCGCCAGCAGCCAAAACAATGAGCAGTTCTTC
CASSQNNEQFF
>TRBV30|13|TRBJ2-7|.|.
TGTGCCTGGAGTGTAGGGGCCGGGACCGAGCAGTACTTC
CAWSVGAGTEQYF
>TRBV20-1|11|TRBJ2-3|.|.
TGCAGTGTAATGATGGCAGATACGCAGTATTTT
CSVMMADTQYF
>TRBV29-1|12|TRBJ1-2|.|once
TGCAGCGTTCAACCCTTCGTCGGGGGCTACACCTTC
CSVQPFVGGYTF
>TRBV4-2|12|TRBJ2-3|.|.
TGTGCCAGCAGCCCCTCACTGGGTACGCAGTATTTT
CASSPSLGTQYF